This is a list of T cell receptor beta chains from one sample in a study of Ad26.COV2.S vaccination and SARS-CoV-2 variants. Assay: immunoSEQ multiplex PCR; the TCRdb copy retains only in-frame clones and omits some. The sample holds roughly 680,000 clones, more than 70% seen once. The sample here was peripheral blood, taken in a trial of Ad26.COV2.S vaccine versus placebo. The receptors stem from a person between 18 and 59 years old who received the Ad26.COV2.S COVID-19 vaccine or a placebo. Both conserved end residues are part of each CDR3. Fields, in order: V gene, J gene, clone size, D gene, CDR3 DNA, CDR3 protein. A D gene is named only where the DNA matches it firmly. The size of a clone is reported for some rows only, either as once, few or many, or as a class for expanded clones.

v_gene: TRBV5-1
j_gene: TRBJ1-1
abundance: .
d_gene: TRBD1
CDR3nt: TGCGCCAGCAGCTCCATACAGGGGAGGCCTGAAGCTTTCTTT
CDR3aa: CASSSIQGRPEAFF

v_gene: TRBV24-1
j_gene: TRBJ2-5
abundance: .
d_gene: TRBD1
CDR3nt: TGTGCCACCAGTGATTCGGGACAGGGGAGGGAGACCCAGTACTTC
CDR3aa: CATSDSGQGRETQYF

v_gene: TRBV5-1
j_gene: TRBJ1-1
abundance: .
d_gene: TRBD1
CDR3nt: TGCGCCAGCAGCTTGGCTCGGGAGGGGGCCAGTGAATGTACTGAAGCTTTCTTT
CDR3aa: CASSLAREGASECTEAFF

v_gene: TRBV24-1
j_gene: TRBJ1-2
abundance: .
d_gene: TRBD1
CDR3nt: TGTGCCACCAGTGGCCTTGACAGGGACGGCTACACCTTC
CDR3aa: CATSGLDRDGYTF

v_gene: TRBV10-3
j_gene: TRBJ1-4
abundance: .
d_gene: .
CDR3nt: TGTGCCATCAGTGAGGGTGCAACTAATGAAAAACTGTTTTTT
CDR3aa: CAISEGATNEKLFF

v_gene: TRBV7-8
j_gene: TRBJ2-3
abundance: .
d_gene: TRBD2
CDR3nt: TGTGCCAGCAGCTTGGCGGGAGCTAGCACAGATACGCAGTATTTT
CDR3aa: CASSLAGASTDTQYF

v_gene: TRBV29-1
j_gene: TRBJ1-2
abundance: many
d_gene: .
CDR3nt: TGCAGCGTTCGGGGGGGGACAAACTATGGCTACACCTTC
CDR3aa: CSVRGGTNYGYTF

v_gene: TRBV15
j_gene: TRBJ2-1
abundance: .
d_gene: TRBD1
CDR3nt: TGTGCCACCAGCAGAGTTGGGACAGGGGCCTACAATGAGCAGTTCTTC
CDR3aa: CATSRVGTGAYNEQFF

v_gene: TRBV9
j_gene: TRBJ2-3
abundance: .
d_gene: .
CDR3nt: TGTGCCAGCAGCGTAGGTCTTACAGGGGATACGCAGTATTTT
CDR3aa: CASSVGLTGDTQYF

v_gene: TRBV11-3
j_gene: TRBJ2-2
abundance: .
d_gene: TRBD2
CDR3nt: TGTGCCAGCAGCCGCGGGAGCCCCACCGGGGAGCTGTTTTTT
CDR3aa: CASSRGSPTGELFF

v_gene: TRBV9
j_gene: TRBJ2-5
abundance: .
d_gene: TRBD2
CDR3nt: TGTGCCAGCAGCGTTAGCGGGGTGGAGACCCAGTACTTC
CDR3aa: CASSVSGVETQYF

v_gene: TRBV3-1/TRBV3-2
j_gene: TRBJ2-2
abundance: .
d_gene: .
CDR3nt: TGTGCCAGCAGCCAAGAGGCCAGAGCCGGGGAGCTGTTTTTT
CDR3aa: CASSQEARAGELFF

v_gene: TRBV16
j_gene: TRBJ2-7
abundance: .
d_gene: .
CDR3nt: TGTGCCAGCAGCACCCCTAGAGTTGTCCCCTACGAGCAGTACTTC
CDR3aa: CASSTPRVVPYEQYF

v_gene: TRBV19
j_gene: TRBJ2-2
abundance: once
d_gene: .
CDR3nt: TGTGCCAGTAGTATAGGCCCCCCAGGGAACACCGGGGAGCTGTTTTTT
CDR3aa: CASSIGPPGNTGELFF

v_gene: TRBV9
j_gene: TRBJ2-3
abundance: .
d_gene: .
CDR3nt: TGTGCCAGCAGCGTAGAACCTACGACAGATACGCAGTATTTT
CDR3aa: CASSVEPTTDTQYF

v_gene: TRBV4-3
j_gene: TRBJ2-1
abundance: .
d_gene: TRBD2
CDR3nt: TGCGCCAGCAGCCTGGGACTAGCGGGGGGGCCAAATGAGCAGTTCTTC
CDR3aa: CASSLGLAGGPNEQFF

v_gene: TRBV11-2
j_gene: TRBJ2-7
abundance: few
d_gene: TRBD1
CDR3nt: TGTGCCAGCAGCCCCGGACAGGGACGCGAGCAGTACTTC
CDR3aa: CASSPGQGREQYF

v_gene: TRBV3-1/TRBV3-2
j_gene: TRBJ2-3
abundance: .
d_gene: TRBD2
CDR3nt: TGTGCCAGCAGCAGAGGACTAGCGGGGGGGGGAGTCGCAGATACGCAGTATTTT
CDR3aa: CASSRGLAGGGVADTQYF

v_gene: TRBV13
j_gene: TRBJ1-1
abundance: .
d_gene: .
CDR3nt: TGTGCCAGCAGCTTAAATTTGGGGGACACTGAAGCTTTCTTT
CDR3aa: CASSLNLGDTEAFF

v_gene: TRBV10-1
j_gene: TRBJ2-2
abundance: .
d_gene: .
CDR3nt: TGCGCCAGCAGTGAGTCAATTACGAGGGAGCTGTTTTTT
CDR3aa: CASSESITRELFF

v_gene: TRBV7-2
j_gene: TRBJ1-3
abundance: .
d_gene: .
CDR3nt: TGTGCCAGCAGCTTAGGATGGGGAAATACTGGAAACACCATATATTTT
CDR3aa: CASSLGWGNTGNTIYF

v_gene: TRBV7-3
j_gene: TRBJ2-2
abundance: once
d_gene: .
CDR3nt: TGTGCCAGCAGCTTTGTAGGGGCCGGGGAGCTGTTTTTT
CDR3aa: CASSFVGAGELFF

v_gene: TRBV5-1
j_gene: TRBJ1-4
abundance: .
d_gene: TRBD1
CDR3nt: TGCGCCAGCAGCGGAACCGGGACAGCAGGTGAAAAACTGTTTTTT
CDR3aa: CASSGTGTAGEKLFF

v_gene: TRBV24-1
j_gene: TRBJ1-2
abundance: .
d_gene: .
CDR3nt: TGTGCCACCAGTGATCCCAGGGATGGCTACACCTTC
CDR3aa: CATSDPRDGYTF

v_gene: TRBV7-2
j_gene: TRBJ2-7
abundance: .
d_gene: TRBD2
CDR3nt: TGTGCCAGCAGCGCTAGCGGGAGGGGGGAGCAGTACTTC
CDR3aa: CASSASGRGEQYF

v_gene: TRBV23-1
j_gene: TRBJ1-6
abundance: once
d_gene: .
CDR3nt: TGCGCCAGCAGTCATACCGGGGCGGTGGGTTGTTCACCCCTCCACTTT
CDR3aa: CASSHTGAVGCSPLHF

v_gene: TRBV6-1
j_gene: TRBJ2-5
abundance: .
d_gene: TRBD2
CDR3nt: TGTGCCAGCAGTGCCACAAGCGGGGGCCCTCAAGAGACCCAGTACTTC
CDR3aa: CASSATSGGPQETQYF

v_gene: TRBV5-1
j_gene: TRBJ2-7
abundance: .
d_gene: TRBD2
CDR3nt: TGCGCCAGCAGCCCGCTACTAGCGGGAAGCGAGCAGTACTTC
CDR3aa: CASSPLLAGSEQYF

v_gene: TRBV4-1
j_gene: TRBJ1-1
abundance: .
d_gene: .
CDR3nt: TGCGCCAGCAGCCAAGATACGTGGGGGAACACTGAAGCTTTCTTT
CDR3aa: CASSQDTWGNTEAFF

v_gene: TRBV30
j_gene: TRBJ1-6
abundance: .
d_gene: TRBD1
CDR3nt: TGTGCCTGGAGTAACAGGGGTGGGTCACCCCTCCACTTT
CDR3aa: CAWSNRGGSPLHF

v_gene: TRBV7-2
j_gene: TRBJ1-2
abundance: .
d_gene: TRBD1
CDR3nt: TGTGCCAGCAGCTTTCGGGACAGGGGGCCTACTAACTATGGCTACACCTTC
CDR3aa: CASSFRDRGPTNYGYTF

v_gene: TRBV10-3
j_gene: TRBJ2-2
abundance: .
d_gene: .
CDR3nt: TGTGCCATTCCTAGCGTGACCTCCACCGGGGAGCTGTTTTTT
CDR3aa: CAIPSVTSTGELFF

v_gene: TRBV2
j_gene: TRBJ2-7
abundance: .
d_gene: .
CDR3nt: TGTGCCAGCACCCGAGGACGGGGGAACTCCTACGAGCAGTACTTC
CDR3aa: CASTRGRGNSYEQYF

v_gene: TRBV15
j_gene: TRBJ2-7
abundance: .
d_gene: .
CDR3nt: TGTGCCACCAGCAGAGAGGGGGGAGGAGATTACGAGCAGTACTTC
CDR3aa: CATSREGGGDYEQYF

v_gene: TRBV6-5
j_gene: TRBJ1-1
abundance: .
d_gene: .
CDR3nt: TGTGCCAGCACCGATGGAGCTATGAACACTGAAGCTTTCTTT
CDR3aa: CASTDGAMNTEAFF

v_gene: TRBV10-3
j_gene: TRBJ2-1
abundance: .
d_gene: .
CDR3nt: TGTGCCACAAAGGGAGCCCTCTCGGGGAGCTCCTACAATGAGCAGTTCTTC
CDR3aa: CATKGALSGSSYNEQFF

v_gene: TRBV12-3/TRBV12-4
j_gene: TRBJ1-2
abundance: few
d_gene: TRBD1
CDR3nt: TGTGCCAGCTGTCGACAGGGTGTTGGCTACACCTTC
CDR3aa: CASCRQGVGYTF

v_gene: TRBV3-1/TRBV3-2
j_gene: TRBJ2-7
abundance: .
d_gene: TRBD2
CDR3nt: TGTGCCAGCAGCCAAGTTAGCGGGAGGGCCTACGAGCAGTACTTC
CDR3aa: CASSQVSGRAYEQYF

v_gene: TRBV5-1
j_gene: TRBJ1-1
abundance: .
d_gene: TRBD1
CDR3nt: TGCGCCAGCAGCTCCCGGACAGGGACGAACACTGAAGCTTTCTTT
CDR3aa: CASSSRTGTNTEAFF

v_gene: TRBV13
j_gene: TRBJ1-2
abundance: .
d_gene: .
CDR3nt: TGTGCCAGCAGCCTTAACTATGGCTACACCTTC
CDR3aa: CASSLNYGYTF

v_gene: TRBV28
j_gene: TRBJ2-7
abundance: .
d_gene: TRBD2
CDR3nt: TGTGCCAGCAGTTTATCCTCGGGGGGGTCCTACGAGCAGTACTTC
CDR3aa: CASSLSSGGSYEQYF

v_gene: TRBV12-3/TRBV12-4
j_gene: TRBJ2-7
abundance: .
d_gene: .
CDR3nt: TGTGCCAGCAGTTCGGGACCTGCTTACGAGCAGTACTTC
CDR3aa: CASSSGPAYEQYF

v_gene: TRBV19
j_gene: TRBJ2-1
abundance: .
d_gene: TRBD2
CDR3nt: TGTGCCAGTAGGATAGCGGGAGGCTCCTACAATGAGCAGTTCTTC
CDR3aa: CASRIAGGSYNEQFF

v_gene: TRBV12-3/TRBV12-4
j_gene: TRBJ2-1
abundance: .
d_gene: .
CDR3nt: TGTGCCAGCAGTTTAGTAAATGGTGAGCAGTTCTTC
CDR3aa: CASSLVNGEQFF

v_gene: TRBV7-3
j_gene: TRBJ1-2
abundance: .
d_gene: TRBD1
CDR3nt: TGTGCCAGCAGCTTGGGACAGGGGGGCTATGGCTACACCTTC
CDR3aa: CASSLGQGGYGYTF

v_gene: TRBV7-9
j_gene: TRBJ1-1
abundance: .
d_gene: .
CDR3nt: TGTGCCACCAGCCTGAACACTGAAGCTTTCTTT
CDR3aa: CATSLNTEAFF

v_gene: TRBV9
j_gene: TRBJ2-1
abundance: .
d_gene: TRBD1
CDR3nt: TGTGCCAGCAGCAGATACAGGGGGCAGTTCTTC
CDR3aa: CASSRYRGQFF

v_gene: TRBV25-1
j_gene: TRBJ1-2
abundance: .
d_gene: TRBD1
CDR3nt: TGTGCCAGCAGTGACGAGGGGGCGCGGGGCTACACCTTC
CDR3aa: CASSDEGARGYTF

v_gene: TRBV9
j_gene: TRBJ1-5
abundance: .
d_gene: .
CDR3nt: TGTGCCAGCAGCGTAGGACCGTTGGTGGATCAGCCCCAGCATTTT
CDR3aa: CASSVGPLVDQPQHF

v_gene: TRBV4-2
j_gene: TRBJ2-3
abundance: .
d_gene: TRBD2
CDR3nt: TGTGCCAGCAGCCAGGCGGGAGGGGCAGATACGCAGTATTTT
CDR3aa: CASSQAGGADTQYF

v_gene: TRBV7-8
j_gene: TRBJ1-3
abundance: .
d_gene: .
CDR3nt: TGTGCCAGCAGCTTATTTGATTGGGGGCCGCGAGGAAACACCATATATTTT
CDR3aa: CASSLFDWGPRGNTIYF

v_gene: TRBV10-3
j_gene: TRBJ2-5
abundance: .
d_gene: TRBD2
CDR3nt: TGTGCCATCAGTGCCCTAGGCGGGGGGCAAGAGACCCAGTACTTC
CDR3aa: CAISALGGGQETQYF